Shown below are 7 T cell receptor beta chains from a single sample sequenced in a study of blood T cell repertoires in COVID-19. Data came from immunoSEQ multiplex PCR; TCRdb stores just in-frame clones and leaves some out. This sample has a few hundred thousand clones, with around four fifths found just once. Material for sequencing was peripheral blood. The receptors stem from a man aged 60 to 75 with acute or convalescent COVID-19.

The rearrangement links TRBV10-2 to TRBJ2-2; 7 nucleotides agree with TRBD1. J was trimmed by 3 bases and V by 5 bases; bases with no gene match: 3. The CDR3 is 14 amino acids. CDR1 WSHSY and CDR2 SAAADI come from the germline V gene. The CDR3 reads CASSLQGYTGELFF. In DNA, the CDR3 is TGCGCCAGCAGTCTACAGGGGTACACCGGGGAGCTGTTTTTT.

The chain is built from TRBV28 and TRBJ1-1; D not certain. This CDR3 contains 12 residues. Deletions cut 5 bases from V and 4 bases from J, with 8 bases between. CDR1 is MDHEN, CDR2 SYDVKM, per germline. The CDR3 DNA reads TGTGCCAGCAGTCGCCAACTCACTGAAGCTTTCTTT. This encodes CASSRQLTEAFF.

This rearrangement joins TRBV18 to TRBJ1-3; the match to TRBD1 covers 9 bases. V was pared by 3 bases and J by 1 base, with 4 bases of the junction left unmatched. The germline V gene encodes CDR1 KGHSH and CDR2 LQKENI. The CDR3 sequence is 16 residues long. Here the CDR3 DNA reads TGTGCCAGCTCACCGGGACAGGGCCTTTCTGGAAACACCATATATTTT. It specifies CASSPGQGLSGNTIYF.

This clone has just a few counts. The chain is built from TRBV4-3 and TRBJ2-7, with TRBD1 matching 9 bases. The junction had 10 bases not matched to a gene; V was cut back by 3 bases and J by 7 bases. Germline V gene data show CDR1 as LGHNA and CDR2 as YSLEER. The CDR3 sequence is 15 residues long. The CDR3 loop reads CASSQDRGNPGEQYF. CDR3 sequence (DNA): TGCGCCAGCAGCCAGGACAGGGGAAATCCGGGGGAGCAGTACTTC.

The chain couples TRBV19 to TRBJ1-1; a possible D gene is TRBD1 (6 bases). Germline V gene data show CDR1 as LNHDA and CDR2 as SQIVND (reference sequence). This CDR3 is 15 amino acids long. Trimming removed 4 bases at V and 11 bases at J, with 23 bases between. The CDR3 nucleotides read TGTGCCAGTAGTAGAGGTGCAGGGATTTCAACAGGGGCTTTCTTT. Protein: CASSRGAGISTGAFF.

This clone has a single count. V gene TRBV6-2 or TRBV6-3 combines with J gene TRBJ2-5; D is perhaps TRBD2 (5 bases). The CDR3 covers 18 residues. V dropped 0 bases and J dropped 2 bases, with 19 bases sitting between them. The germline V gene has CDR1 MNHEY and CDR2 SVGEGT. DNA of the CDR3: TGTGCCAGCAGTTACTCATCGGTTGGGCTAGCTTTTCAAGAGACCCAGTACTTC. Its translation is CASSYSSVGLAFQETQYF.

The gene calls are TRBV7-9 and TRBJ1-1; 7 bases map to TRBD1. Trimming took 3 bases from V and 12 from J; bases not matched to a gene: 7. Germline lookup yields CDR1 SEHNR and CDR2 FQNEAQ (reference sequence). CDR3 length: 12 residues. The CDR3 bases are TGTGCCAGCAGCTTGCTACAGGGGAGACCTTTCTTT. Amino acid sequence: CASSLLQGRPFF.